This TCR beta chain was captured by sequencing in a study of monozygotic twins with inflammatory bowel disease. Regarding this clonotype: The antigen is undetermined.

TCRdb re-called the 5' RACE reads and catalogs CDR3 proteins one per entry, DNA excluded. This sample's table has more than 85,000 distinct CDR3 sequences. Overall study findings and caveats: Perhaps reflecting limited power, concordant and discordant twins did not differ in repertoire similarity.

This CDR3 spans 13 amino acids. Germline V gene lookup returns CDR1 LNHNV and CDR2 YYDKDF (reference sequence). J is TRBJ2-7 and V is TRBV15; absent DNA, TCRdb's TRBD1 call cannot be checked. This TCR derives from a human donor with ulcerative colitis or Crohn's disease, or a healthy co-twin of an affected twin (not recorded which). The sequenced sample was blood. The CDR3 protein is CATSRARVVEQYF.